This T cell receptor (beta chain) appears in the sequencing data of a study of low-dose radiotherapy and immunotherapy resistance in tumors. For the study at large: The study delivered 0.5 Gy per fraction every 2 weeks to Cohort 1, totaling 6.5 Gy. Every two weeks, the protocol called for intravenous cyclophosphamide at 200 mg/m2. It was given one day before each radiation and immunotherapy administration.

About this clonotype itself: The limits of the CDR3 on the DNA are not certain, so only TCRdb's listed CDR3 is given.

The CDR3 is 15 amino acids long, termini counted. Germline V gives CDR1 MRHNA, CDR2 SNTAGT. Patients deemed eligible presented with advanced solid tumors lacking tumor-infiltrating lymphocytes. Primers used for first-strand cDNA, a TRAV- and TRBV-specific set, covered both alpha and beta chains. TCR amplification used 20 to 25 PCR cycles, a constant-region primer and a V-primer adapter. In vitro transcription served to amplify the mRNA that had been isolated. TCRdb re-called the reads with MiXCR, one entry per CDR3 protein. The sample lists about 7,900 distinct CDR3 sequences, about 59% occurring once.

This receptor was obtained from a human donor with advanced metastatic prostate, ovarian, gallbladder or colorectal cancer (not recorded which). This table probably holds off-target reads from a library built for another chain. The chain is built from TRBV6-4 and TRBJ2-2; the table's D call, TRBD2, has no DNA check behind it. This chain's CDR3 is CASTPSPSGTGSCFF.